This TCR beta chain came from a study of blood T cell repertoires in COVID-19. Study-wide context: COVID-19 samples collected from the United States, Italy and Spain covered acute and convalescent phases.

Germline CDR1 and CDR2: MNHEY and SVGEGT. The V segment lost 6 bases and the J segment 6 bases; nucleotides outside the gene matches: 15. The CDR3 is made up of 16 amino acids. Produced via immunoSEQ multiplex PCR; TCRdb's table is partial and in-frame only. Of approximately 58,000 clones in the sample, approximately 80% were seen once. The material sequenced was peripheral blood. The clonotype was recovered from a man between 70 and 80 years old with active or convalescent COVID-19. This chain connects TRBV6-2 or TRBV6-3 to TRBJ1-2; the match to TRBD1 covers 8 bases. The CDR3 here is CASSAGTGRRPDGYTF. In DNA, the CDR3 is TGTGCCAGCAGCGCCGGGACAGGAAGAAGACCGGATGGCTACACCTTC.